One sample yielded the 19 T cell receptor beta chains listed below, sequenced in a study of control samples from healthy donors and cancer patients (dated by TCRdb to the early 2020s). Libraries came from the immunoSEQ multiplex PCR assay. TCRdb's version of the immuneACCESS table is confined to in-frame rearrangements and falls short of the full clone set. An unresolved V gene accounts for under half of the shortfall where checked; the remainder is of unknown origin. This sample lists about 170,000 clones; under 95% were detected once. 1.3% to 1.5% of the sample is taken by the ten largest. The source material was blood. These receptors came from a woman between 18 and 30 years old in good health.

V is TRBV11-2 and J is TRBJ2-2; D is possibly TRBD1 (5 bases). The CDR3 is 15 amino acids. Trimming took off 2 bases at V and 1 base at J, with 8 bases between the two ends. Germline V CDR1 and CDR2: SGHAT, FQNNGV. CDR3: CASSLQGWNTGELFF. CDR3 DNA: TGTGCCAGCAGCTTACAGGGATGGAACACCGGGGAGCTGTTTTTT.

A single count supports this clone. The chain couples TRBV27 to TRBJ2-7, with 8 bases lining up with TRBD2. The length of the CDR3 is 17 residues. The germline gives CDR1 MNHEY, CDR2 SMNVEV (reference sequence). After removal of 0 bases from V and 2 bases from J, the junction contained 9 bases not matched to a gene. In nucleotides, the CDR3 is TGTGCCAGCAGTTTATCCCACCGACTAGCGATCCCCTACGAGCAGTACTTC. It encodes CASSLSHRLAIPYEQYF.

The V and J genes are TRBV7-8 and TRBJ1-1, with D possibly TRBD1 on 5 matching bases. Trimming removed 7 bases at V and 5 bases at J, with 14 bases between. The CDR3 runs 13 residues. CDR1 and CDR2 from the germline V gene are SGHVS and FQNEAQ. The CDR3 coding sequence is TGTGCCAGCACCCTCCTGACAGCTACTGAAGCTTTCTTT. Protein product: CASTLLTATEAFF.

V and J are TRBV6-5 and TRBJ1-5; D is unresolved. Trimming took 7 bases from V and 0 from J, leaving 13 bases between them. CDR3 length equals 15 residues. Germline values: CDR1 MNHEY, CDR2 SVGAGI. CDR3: CASIGSSLSNQPQHF. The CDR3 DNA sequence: TGTGCCAGCATAGGTTCTTCCCTTAGCAATCAGCCCCAGCATTTT.

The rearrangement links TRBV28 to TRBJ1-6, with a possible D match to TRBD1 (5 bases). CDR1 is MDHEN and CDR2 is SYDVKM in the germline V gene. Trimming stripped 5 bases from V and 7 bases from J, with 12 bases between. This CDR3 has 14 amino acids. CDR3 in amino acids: CASSPPGPNSPLHF. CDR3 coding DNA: TGTGCCAGCAGTCCGCCGGGACCGAATTCACCCCTCCACTTT.

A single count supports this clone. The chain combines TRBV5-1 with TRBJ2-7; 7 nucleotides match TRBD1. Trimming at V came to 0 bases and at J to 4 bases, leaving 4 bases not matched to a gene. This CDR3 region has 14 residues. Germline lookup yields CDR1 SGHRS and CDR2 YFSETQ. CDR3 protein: CASSLGQGLYEQYF. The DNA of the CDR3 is TGCGCCAGCAGCTTGGGACAGGGTCTATACGAGCAGTACTTC.

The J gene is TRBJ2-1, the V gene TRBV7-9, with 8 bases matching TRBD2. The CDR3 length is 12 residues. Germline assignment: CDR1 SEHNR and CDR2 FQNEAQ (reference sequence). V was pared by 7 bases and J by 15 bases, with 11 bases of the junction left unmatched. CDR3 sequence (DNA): TGTGCCAGCACGTATAACGGGGGGGCAACGTTCTTC. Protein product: CASTYNGGATFF.

CDR3 loop: CATSDLPQGAEAFF. CDR3 nucleotide sequence: TGTGCCACCAGTGATTTGCCTCAGGGGGCGGAAGCTTTCTTT. The chain links TRBV24-1 to TRBJ1-1; 8 bases match TRBD1. The trim removed 0 bases at V and 8 bases at J, leaving 4 bases unmatched. Germline CDR1 reads KGHDR; CDR2 reads SFDVKD. The CDR3 is made up of 14 amino acids.

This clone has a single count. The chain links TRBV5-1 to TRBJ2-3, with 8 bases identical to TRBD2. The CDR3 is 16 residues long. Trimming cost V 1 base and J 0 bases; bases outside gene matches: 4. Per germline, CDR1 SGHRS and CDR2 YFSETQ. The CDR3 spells CASSLMSSGSTDTQYF. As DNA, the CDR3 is TGCGCCAGCAGCTTGATGTCTAGCGGGAGCACAGATACGCAGTATTTT.

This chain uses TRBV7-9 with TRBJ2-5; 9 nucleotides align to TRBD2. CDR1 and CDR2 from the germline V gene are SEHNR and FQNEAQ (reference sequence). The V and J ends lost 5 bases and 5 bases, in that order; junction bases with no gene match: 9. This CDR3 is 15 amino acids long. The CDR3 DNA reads TGTGCCAGCAGCCCCCCGCGCGGGGGGGCTGAGACCCAGTACTTC. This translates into CASSPPRGGAETQYF.

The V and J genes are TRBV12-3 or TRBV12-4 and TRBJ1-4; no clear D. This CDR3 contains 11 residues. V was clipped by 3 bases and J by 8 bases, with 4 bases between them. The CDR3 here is CASSFGEKLFF. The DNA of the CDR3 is TGTGCCAGCAGTTTCGGGGAAAAACTGTTTTTT.

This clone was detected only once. The CDR3 coding sequence is TGTGCCAGCAGTGAAGCTGGAACTCATCACTATGGCTACACCTTC. Its translation is CASSEAGTHHYGYTF. The V call is TRBV6-1, the J call TRBJ1-2; D is undetermined. The V and J ends lost 0 bases and 3 bases respectively, with 11 bases between them. This CDR3 is 15 amino acids long. Germline V gene sequence: CDR1 MNHNS, CDR2 SASEGT.

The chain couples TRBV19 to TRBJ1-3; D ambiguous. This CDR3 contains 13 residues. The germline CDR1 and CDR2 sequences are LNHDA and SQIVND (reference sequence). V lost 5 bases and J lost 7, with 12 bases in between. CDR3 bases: TGTGCCAGTAGTCTCATGAGCGGCAACACCATATATTTT. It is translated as CASSLMSGNTIYF.

The CDR3 sequence is CASIEAGGRYEQYF. The CDR3 DNA is TGTGCCAGCATTGAAGCGGGAGGCCGATACGAGCAGTACTTC. This chain joins TRBV28 and TRBJ2-7; TRBD2 matches at 9 bases. V was pared by 7 bases and J by 4 bases, with 8 bases of the junction left unmatched. The CDR3 sequence is 14 residues long. CDR1 is MDHEN, CDR2 SYDVKM, per germline.

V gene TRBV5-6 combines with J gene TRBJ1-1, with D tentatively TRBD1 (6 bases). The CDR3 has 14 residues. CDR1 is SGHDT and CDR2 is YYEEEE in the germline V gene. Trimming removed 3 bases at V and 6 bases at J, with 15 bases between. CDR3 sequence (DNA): TGTGCCAGCAGCTCCCTTCTGGACAGCCCTGAAGCTTTCTTT. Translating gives CASSSLLDSPEAFF.

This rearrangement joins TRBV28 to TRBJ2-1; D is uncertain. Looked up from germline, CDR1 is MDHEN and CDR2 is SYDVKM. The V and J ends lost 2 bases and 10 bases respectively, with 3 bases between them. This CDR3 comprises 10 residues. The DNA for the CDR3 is TGTGCCAGCAGTTTAAGGGAGCAGTTCTTC. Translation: CASSLREQFF. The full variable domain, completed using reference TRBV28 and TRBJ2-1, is DVKVTQSSRYLVKRTGEKVFLECVQDMDHENMFWYRQDPGLGLRLIYFSYDVKMKEKGDIPEGYSVSREKKERFSLILESASTNQTSMYLCASSLREQFFGPGTRLTVL.

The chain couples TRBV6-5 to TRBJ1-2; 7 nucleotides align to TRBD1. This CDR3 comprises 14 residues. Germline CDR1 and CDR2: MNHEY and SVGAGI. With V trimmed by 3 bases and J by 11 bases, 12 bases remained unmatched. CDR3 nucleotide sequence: TGTGCCAGCAGTTATGCTAGACAGATACAGGGGTACACCTTC. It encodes CASSYARQIQGYTF.

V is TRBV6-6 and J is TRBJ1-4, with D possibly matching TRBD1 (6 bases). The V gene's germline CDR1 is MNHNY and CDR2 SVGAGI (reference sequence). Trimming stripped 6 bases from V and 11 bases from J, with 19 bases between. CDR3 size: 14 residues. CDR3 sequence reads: CASSLLGGADKLFF. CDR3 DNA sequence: TGTGCCAGCAGCCTCCTTGGGGGGGCGGACAAACTGTTTTTT.

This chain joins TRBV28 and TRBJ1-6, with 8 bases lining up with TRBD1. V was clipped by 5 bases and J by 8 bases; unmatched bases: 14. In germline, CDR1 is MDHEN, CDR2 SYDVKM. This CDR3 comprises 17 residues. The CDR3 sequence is CASSPLPGQVVDSPLHF. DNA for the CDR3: TGTGCCAGCAGTCCTTTGCCGGGACAGGTGGTAGATTCACCCCTCCACTTT.